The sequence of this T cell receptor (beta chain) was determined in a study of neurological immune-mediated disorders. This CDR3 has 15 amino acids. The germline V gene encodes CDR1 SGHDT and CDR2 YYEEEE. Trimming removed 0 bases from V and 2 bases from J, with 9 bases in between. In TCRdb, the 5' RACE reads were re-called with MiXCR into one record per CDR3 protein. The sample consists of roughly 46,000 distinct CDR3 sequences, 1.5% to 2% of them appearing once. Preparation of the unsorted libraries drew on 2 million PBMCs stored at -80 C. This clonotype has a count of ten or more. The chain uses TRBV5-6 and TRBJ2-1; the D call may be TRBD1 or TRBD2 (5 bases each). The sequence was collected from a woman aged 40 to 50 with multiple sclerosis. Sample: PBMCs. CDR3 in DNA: TGTGCCAGCAGCTTGGGAGGGGCGGCCTACAATGAGCAGTTCTTC. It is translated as CASSLGGAAYNEQFF.